The 30 T cell receptor beta chains in this list originate from one sample, sequenced in a study of OX40 agonist ivuxolimab in advanced cancers. Sequencing was performed with immunoSEQ multiplex PCR; in TCRdb, only in-frame clones are kept and a portion is missing. This sample has roughly 100,000 clones, with more than 95% found just once. Sequences were derived from CD4+ or CD8+ T cells sorted from blood, sampled in a trial of the OX40 agonist ivuxolimab. These receptors came from an adult with an advanced solid tumor such as melanoma, head and neck, liver or kidney cancer.

The rearrangement uses TRBV19 and TRBJ2-1; D possibly corresponds to TRBD2 (6 bases). Germline assignment: CDR1 LNHDA and CDR2 SQIVND (reference sequence). V dropped 3 bases and J dropped 2 bases, with 11 bases sitting between them. There are 15 residues in the CDR3. This chain's CDR3 is CASSIYGGAYNEQFF. CDR3 DNA sequence: TGTGCCAGTAGTATTTACGGGGGAGCCTACAATGAGCAGTTCTTC.

The rearrangement joins TRBV7-6 to TRBJ2-1; 7 positions match TRBD1. After removal of 6 bases from V and 10 bases from J, the junction contained 6 bases not matched to a gene. The CDR3 sequence is 12 residues long. Germline CDR1 SGHVS, CDR2 FNYEAQ. The CDR3 spells CASSYLTGEQFF. The CDR3 nucleotides are TGTGCCAGCAGTTACCTGACAGGGGAGCAGTTCTTC.

The gene calls are TRBV5-8 and TRBJ2-1; 9 bases match TRBD1. The CDR3 loop spans 16 amino acids. Looked up from germline, CDR1 is SGHTS and CDR2 is YDEGEE. V lost 4 bases, J lost 8 bases, and 13 bases stayed unmatched. The CDR3 protein is CASSTAGQGSWDEQFF. As DNA, the CDR3 is TGTGCCAGCAGCACAGCCGGACAGGGGAGTTGGGATGAGCAGTTCTTC.

The chain joins TRBV27 to TRBJ1-1, with 8 bases lining up with TRBD1. The CDR3 has 14 amino acids. Germline assignment: CDR1 MNHEY and CDR2 SMNVEV (reference sequence). V lost 7 bases to trimming and J lost 8 bases; unmatched junction nucleotides: 12. The CDR3 bases are TGTGCCAGCATCTCGGGACAGGAGGGAGGCGAAGCTTTCTTT. This codes for CASISGQEGGEAFF.

This chain connects TRBV6-1 to TRBJ2-6, with D perhaps TRBD2 (6 bases). The CDR3 totals 18 residues. The V gene's germline CDR1 is MNHNS and CDR2 SASEGT. V gave up 4 bases and J gave up 0 bases, with 16 bases separating them. In nucleotides, the CDR3 is TGTGCCAGCAGTGGATCTAGCGTTATAAGCTCTGGGGCCAACGTCCTGACTTTC. Protein sequence: CASSGSSVISSGANVLTF.

V is TRBV4-1 and J is TRBJ2-6; 8 bases line up with TRBD1. Germline V gives CDR1 MGHRA, CDR2 YSYEKL. The CDR3 extends over 19 amino acids. V shed 3 bases, J shed 1 base, and the junction held 11 bases outside the gene matches. The CDR3 DNA is TGCGCCAGCAGCCAGCTAACAGGGGGAATTTTATCTGGGGCCAACGTCCTGACTTTC. Its translation: CASSQLTGGILSGANVLTF.

The chain recombines TRBV19 with TRBJ1-5, with D unresolved. The V gene's germline CDR1 is LNHDA and CDR2 SQIVND (reference sequence). Trimming left V 1 base short and J 6 bases short, with 7 bases between. The CDR3 has 13 amino acids. In DNA, the CDR3 is TGTGCCAGTAGTATAGGAGGTTCTCAGCCCCAGCATTTT. Translation: CASSIGGSQPQHF.

This clone was seen just once. The chain carries TRBV5-5 and TRBJ2-1; weak D call: TRBD1 (6 bases). Per the germline V gene, CDR1 is SGHKS and CDR2 is YYEKEE (reference sequence). V was pared by 8 bases and J by 9 bases, with 15 bases between. The CDR3 covers 12 residues. The CDR3 DNA reads as TGTGCCAGTAAAACAGGGTCGGGTGAGCAGTTCTTC. It encodes CASKTGSGEQFF.

V gene TRBV5-4 combines with J gene TRBJ1-2, with 7 bases identical to TRBD1. The CDR3 length is 14 residues. The V segment lost 5 bases and the J segment 1 base; nucleotides outside the gene matches: 5. Germline loops: CDR1 SGHNT, CDR2 YYREEE (reference sequence). CDR3 sequence: CASRYQGDNYGYTF. Here the CDR3 DNA reads TGTGCCAGCAGATACCAGGGGGATAACTATGGCTACACCTTC.

This rearrangement joins TRBV25-1 to TRBJ2-7; D remains ambiguous. This CDR3 has 13 amino acids. V was pared by 4 bases and J by 5 bases, with 12 bases between. The germline gives CDR1 MGHDK, CDR2 SYGVNS. The CDR3 DNA reads TGTGCCAGCAGTGCCCCCCTTCGGCACGAGCAGTACTTC. Its translation: CASSAPLRHEQYF.

V gene TRBV7-9 combines with J gene TRBJ2-1, with D uncertain. Trimming cost V 5 bases and J 7 bases, with 24 bases left between them. The CDR3 has 17 amino acids. Germline V gene data show CDR1 as SEHNR and CDR2 as FQNEAQ (reference sequence). The CDR3 coding sequence is TGTGCCAGCAGCCCCCCTCCTATGGGCCTGCCTCAGAATGAGCAGTTCTTC. Translated: CASSPPPMGLPQNEQFF.

The chain couples TRBV7-9 to TRBJ1-1, with 10 bases aligning to TRBD1. This CDR3 comprises 15 residues. CDR1 and CDR2 from the germline V gene are SEHNR and FQNEAQ (reference sequence). Unmatched junction bases numbered 3, after V lost 4 bases and J lost 1 base. The CDR3: CASSSGQGGNTEAFF. The CDR3 DNA sequence: TGTGCCAGCAGCTCCGGACAGGGGGGGAACACTGAAGCTTTCTTT.

The chain couples TRBV10-3 to TRBJ1-2; D gene unclear. Germline-derived CDR1 and CDR2 are ENHRY and SYGVKD. This CDR3 is built from 13 residues. Trimming removed 0 bases from V and 7 bases from J, with 9 bases in between. The CDR3 reads CAISESPLGGYTF. The DNA of the CDR3 is TGTGCCATCAGTGAGTCACCTCTTGGTGGCTACACCTTC.

V usage is TRBV9 and J usage is TRBJ2-2; the D is unclear. The CDR3 consists of 13 residues. Germline loops: CDR1 SGDLS, CDR2 YYNGEE. The germline V and J ends were trimmed by 0 bases and 5 bases, with 5 bases remaining between them. This chain's CDR3 is CASSVAITGELFF. DNA of the CDR3: TGTGCCAGCAGCGTAGCTATTACCGGGGAGCTGTTTTTT.

This clone was recorded only once. The chain recombines TRBV12-1 with TRBJ2-1; TRBD2 was called by the table and not checked on the DNA. TRBV12-1 is flagged as a pseudogene. The CDR3 loop spans 16 amino acids. For the CDR3, the DNA is TGTGCCAGCAGCTCAAAGGACTCGGGCTCCTACAATGAGCAGTTCTTC. Translated: CASSSKDSGSYNEQFF.

By its share, this clone is medium-sized. Other DNA sequences in this sample translate to the same CDR3. For the CDR3, the DNA is TGCAGCGTTGGGGACGGTTACAATGAGCAGTTCTTC. Translation gives CSVGDGYNEQFF. The rearrangement uses TRBV29-1 and TRBJ2-1; D possibly matches TRBD1 or TRBD2 (5 bases each). Germline lookup yields CDR1 SQVTM and CDR2 ANQGSEA. This CDR3 spans 12 amino acids. V lost 4 bases and J lost 4, with 8 bases in between.

This clone appeared once. The chain combines TRBV6-4 with TRBJ2-7; no reliable D call. Trimming left V 4 bases short and J 7 bases short, with 11 bases between. The length of the CDR3 is 12 residues. The germline V gene encodes CDR1 MRHNA and CDR2 SNTAGT. The CDR3 here is CASSVPLLEQYF. DNA of the CDR3: TGTGCCAGCAGTGTCCCCCTCCTTGAGCAGTACTTC.

This chain links TRBV10-3 with TRBJ1-4; perhaps TRBD1 as D (5 bases). Trimming took off 3 bases at V and 5 bases at J, with 10 bases between the two ends. This CDR3 is 14 amino acids long. Germline-derived CDR1 and CDR2 are ENHRY and SYGVKD. Written as DNA, the CDR3 is TGTGCCATCAGTGAAACAGACAGAAATGAAAAACTGTTTTTT. As protein: CAISETDRNEKLFF.

The chain employs TRBV27 and TRBJ2-2, with 11 positions matching TRBD1. Trimming removed 5 bases from V and 7 bases from J; junction bases left unmatched: 3. CDR1 is MNHEY, CDR2 SMNVEV, per germline (reference sequence). The CDR3 is 14 amino acids. The CDR3 spells CASSGDRGDGELFF. The CDR3 coding sequence is TGTGCCAGCAGTGGGGACAGGGGGGACGGGGAGCTGTTTTTT.

The rearrangement links TRBV21-1 to TRBJ2-7; the table's D call, TRBD1, was not checked against the DNA. TRBV21-1 is a pseudogene locus. CDR3 length: 15 residues. The CDR3 DNA follows: TGTGCCAGCAGCCCACCCGACAGGGGAGTACACGAGCAGTACTTC. This gives the protein CASSPPDRGVHEQYF.

The chain carries TRBV7-2 and TRBJ2-1; 9 nucleotides align to TRBD2. V was clipped by 5 bases and J by 4 bases; unmatched bases: 9. Germline V CDR1 and CDR2: SGHTA, FQGNSA. The CDR3 runs 16 residues. The CDR3 loop is CASSPTRLAAYNEQFF. CDR3 DNA: TGTGCCAGCAGCCCCACAAGACTAGCGGCTTACAATGAGCAGTTCTTC.

CDR3 nucleotides: TGTGCCAGCAGTACGGACAGGTCTGGGGCCAACGTCCTGACTTTC. Amino acid sequence: CASSTDRSGANVLTF. The V gene is TRBV28, the J gene TRBJ2-6; TRBD1 aligns across 7 bases. This CDR3 spans 15 amino acids. Germline-derived CDR1 and CDR2 are MDHEN and SYDVKM. V trimming: 5 bases; J trimming: 1 base; junction bases outside the gene matches: 2.

The rearrangement uses TRBV7-3 and TRBJ2-3; 11 bases agree with TRBD2. CDR1 is SGHTA and CDR2 is FQGTGA in the germline V gene. The CDR3 has 16 amino acids. V was clipped by 5 bases and J by 5 bases; unmatched bases: 9. The CDR3 DNA reads TGTGCCAGCAGCCTTATAGGGACTAGCGGCGGAGATACGCAGTATTTT. Translating it yields CASSLIGTSGGDTQYF.

This chain joins TRBV2 and TRBJ2-5; 7 bases match TRBD1. The J call may be wrong; the DNA end is better matched by TRBJ2-7. Germline CDR1 reads SNHLY; CDR2 reads FYNNEI. The CDR3 covers 18 residues. The CDR3 here is CASSPTGTEPSGVPEQYF. The CDR3, as DNA: TGTGCCAGCAGTCCTACCGGGACAGAACCGAGTGGCGTACCCGAGCAGTACTTC.

The chain uses TRBV19 and TRBJ2-7; no definite D call. Trimming shortened V by 6 bases and J by 3 bases, and 9 bases separated the two germline ends. The germline V gene has CDR1 LNHDA and CDR2 SQIVND (reference sequence). This CDR3 has 12 amino acids. This CDR3 reads CASSPDLYEQYF. CDR3 DNA sequence: TGTGCCAGTAGCCCCGACCTCTACGAGCAGTACTTC.

The chain carries TRBV5-4 and TRBJ2-2; the D is unclear. Germline V gives CDR1 SGHNT, CDR2 YYREEE (reference sequence). This CDR3 is 12 amino acids long. CDR3 protein: CVSPGETGELFF. The CDR3 nucleotides read TGTGTGAGTCCAGGAGAGACCGGGGAGCTGTTTTTT.

V and J are TRBV28 and TRBJ2-3; D gene unclear. V lost 4 bases, J lost 2 bases, and 7 bases lay in between. Germline CDR1 and CDR2: MDHEN and SYDVKM. The CDR3 is 13 residues long. In DNA, the CDR3 is TGTGCCAGCAGTTATAGGATCACAGATACGCAGTATTTT. It is translated as CASSYRITDTQYF.

The V gene is TRBV9, the J gene TRBJ2-5; maybe TRBD2 (7 bases). Between the trimmed V and J ends, which lost 0 bases and 4 bases, there was a span of 10 bases. Germline V gene lookup returns CDR1 SGDLS and CDR2 YYNGEE. This CDR3 region has 14 residues. In DNA form, the CDR3 reads TGTGCCAGCAGCGTAGAAGGGGGGGCAGAGACCCAGTACTTC. Its translation: CASSVEGGAETQYF.

The chain couples TRBV29-1 to TRBJ2-3, with TRBD1 matching over 8 bases. CDR1 is SQVTM, CDR2 ANQGSEA, per germline. V lost 3 bases and J lost 3; bases outside the gene matches: 11. The CDR3 sequence is 16 residues long. The CDR3 bases are TGCAGCGTTGACTCCGCGGACAGGGAAAATACAGATACGCAGTATTTT. This translates into CSVDSADRENTDTQYF.

The chain uses TRBV27 and TRBJ2-7, with no clear D. Germline V gene sequence: CDR1 MNHEY, CDR2 SMNVEV (reference sequence). The CDR3 runs 14 residues. V shed 0 bases and J shed 5 bases, with 11 bases lying between them. The CDR3 DNA sequence: TGTGCCAGCAGTTTATCGGTTCAAGGGAACGAGCAGTACTTC. Its protein product is CASSLSVQGNEQYF.